Below are 18 T cell receptor beta chains sequenced from a single sample in a study of shared clonotypes between healthy human individuals. Some clones are missing from TCRdb's copy, which holds only in-frame ones; the method was immunoSEQ multiplex PCR. The table has about 1.5 million clones, 95% to 99% seen once. Source material: naive CD4+ T cells sorted from blood. Subset defined: CD45RA+ positively selected. The source is a man aged 25-40 years in good health.

This sequence joins TRBV30 and TRBJ1-2, with D maybe TRBD1 (5 bases). Trimming removed 0 bases from V and 2 bases from J, with 10 bases in between. The CDR3 loop spans 14 amino acids. Looked up from germline, CDR1 is GTSNPN and CDR2 is SVGIG (reference sequence). CDR3 region: CAWSVSRVNYGYTF. For the CDR3, the DNA is TGTGCCTGGAGTGTCTCCAGGGTCAACTATGGCTACACCTTC.

This rearrangement joins TRBV10-3 to TRBJ2-7; D is undetermined. V lost 0 bases, J lost 2 bases, and 8 bases lay in between. CDR1 is ENHRY, CDR2 SYGVKD, per germline. This CDR3 contains 14 residues. The CDR3 loop reads CAISESGRPYEQYF. CDR3 bases: TGTGCCATCAGTGAGTCTGGGCGCCCCTACGAGCAGTACTTC.

This clone was recorded only once. This chain uses TRBV18 with TRBJ2-5; no firm D call. Germline V gene data show CDR1 as KGHSH and CDR2 as LQKENI. The CDR3 contains 13 residues. V lost 6 bases, J lost 0 bases, and 8 bases lay in between. The CDR3 region has the DNA TGTGCCAGCTCGCTCTCGTACCAAGAGACCCAGTACTTC. This encodes CASSLSYQETQYF.

The V call is TRBV6-6, the J call TRBJ2-3; no clear D. Trimming left V 2 bases short and J 0 bases short, with 9 bases between. The CDR3 is made up of 15 amino acids. Germline loops: CDR1 MNHNY, CDR2 SVGAGI (reference sequence). The CDR3 bases are TGTGCCAGCAGTTACCTCCGACACAGCACAGATACGCAGTATTTT. This translates into CASSYLRHSTDTQYF.

To note about this clone: The same CDR3 can be traced to other DNA sequences in this sample. The V call is TRBV5-4, the J call TRBJ2-7; TRBD1 agrees at 8 bases. Germline CDR1 is SGHNT and CDR2 is YYREEE (reference sequence). This CDR3 region has 13 residues. V shed 1 base, J shed 3 bases, and the junction held 0 bases outside the gene matches. The CDR3 here is CASSLTGGYEQYF. The CDR3 DNA sequence: TGTGCCAGCAGCTTGACAGGGGGCTACGAGCAGTACTTC.

This chain links TRBV21-1 with TRBJ2-5; the table's D call of TRBD1 was not tested on the DNA. TRBV21-1 is a listed pseudogene. The CDR3 is 18 amino acids. The chain's CDR3 is CASSPRDRVTPDRETQYF. For the CDR3, the DNA is TGTGCCAGCAGCCCCCGGGACAGGGTCACCCCCGACCGTGAGACCCAGTACTTC.

This chain connects TRBV4-2 to TRBJ2-1; the D gene is possibly TRBD2 (6 bases). V lost 1 base and J lost 0, with 19 bases in between. Germline CDR1 and CDR2: LGHNA and YNFKEQ. CDR3 length: 19 residues. The CDR3 nucleotides read TGTGCCAGCAGCCAAGCGGGAGTGTCACACCTGAGCTCCTACAATGAGCAGTTCTTC. This codes for CASSQAGVSHLSSYNEQFF.

The rearrangement links TRBV19 to TRBJ1-5; 7 bases agree with TRBD1. The J segment lost 4 bases and the V segment lost 6 bases, leaving 9 bases of the junction unmatched. Looked up from germline, CDR1 is LNHDA and CDR2 is SQIVND (reference sequence). The length of the CDR3 is 15 residues. CDR3 protein: CASSKRDRPNQPQHF. Written as DNA, the CDR3 is TGTGCCAGTAGCAAGCGGGACAGACCAAATCAGCCCCAGCATTTT.

This clone was recorded only once. This rearrangement joins TRBV9 to TRBJ2-3; D is undetermined. CDR1 and CDR2 (germline): SGDLS, YYNGEE. The V gene lost 0 bases and the J gene lost 4 bases, with 6 bases spanning the gap. This CDR3 has 13 residues. CDR3 protein: CASSVEAPDTQYF. The DNA of the CDR3 is TGTGCCAGCAGCGTAGAGGCACCAGATACGCAGTATTTT. Full variable domain (outside the CDR3, taken from reference TRBV9 and TRBJ2-3): DSGVTQTPKHLITATGQRVTLRCSPRSGDLSVYWYQQSLDQGLQFLIQYYNGEERAKGNILERFSAQQFPDLHSELNLSSLELGDSALYFCASSVEAPDTQYFGPGTRLTVL.

V and J are TRBV5-1 and TRBJ2-3; 8 bases map to TRBD1. The length of the CDR3 is 14 residues. The germline CDR1 and CDR2 sequences are SGHRS and YFSETQ. The V and J ends lost 3 bases and 5 bases, in that order; junction bases with no gene match: 5. The CDR3 is CASSYDRGVDTQYF. The CDR3 coding sequence is TGCGCCAGCAGCTACGACAGGGGAGTAGATACGCAGTATTTT.

As concerns this clone: The same CDR3 also results from other DNA sequences found in this sample. The V call is TRBV5-1, the J call TRBJ2-3; D not resolved. The CDR3 runs 12 residues. V lost 2 bases to trimming and J lost 5 bases, with 6 bases between them. CDR1 is SGHRS and CDR2 is YFSETQ in the germline V gene. CDR3 protein: CASSFLGDTQYF. In DNA, the CDR3 is TGCGCCAGCAGCTTTCTGGGAGATACGCAGTATTTT.

The V call is TRBV18, the J call TRBJ1-1; D is perhaps TRBD1 (6 bases). CDR1 and CDR2 from the germline V gene are KGHSH and LQKENI. With 3 bases removed from V and 6 bases from J, the gap between germline ends came to 17 bases. The length of the CDR3 is 15 residues. The CDR3 here is CASSPPTGGFSEAFF. CDR3 DNA sequence: TGTGCCAGCTCACCGCCGACAGGAGGCTTCTCTGAAGCTTTCTTT.

V and J are TRBV19 and TRBJ2-6, with 11 positions matching TRBD1. V was pared by 5 bases and J by 1 base, with 4 bases of the junction left unmatched. The CDR3 runs to 17 residues. Germline V gives CDR1 LNHDA, CDR2 SQIVND (reference sequence). The CDR3 bases are TGTGCCAGTAGTGCCGGGACAGGGGGGTCTGGGGCCAACGTCCTGACTTTC. Its protein is CASSAGTGGSGANVLTF. Using reference TRBV19 and TRBJ2-6 for the parts outside the CDR3, the full variable domain is DGGITQSPKYLFRKEGQNVTLSCEQNLNHDAMYWYRQDPGQGLRLIYYSQIVNDFQKGDIAEGYSVSREKKESFPLTVTSAQKNPTAFYLCASSAGTGGSGANVLTFGAGSRLTVL.

The CDR3 is CASSAQTGVGEQYF. CDR3 DNA: TGTGCCAGCAGCGCCCAGACAGGGGTGGGGGAGCAGTACTTC. The V call is TRBV9, the J call TRBJ2-7; 8 bases agree with TRBD1. The CDR3 covers 14 residues. Germline assignment: CDR1 SGDLS and CDR2 YYNGEE. V lost 3 bases to trimming and J lost 7 bases; unmatched junction nucleotides: 9.

In its sample, this clone was seen once. The gene calls are TRBV10-1 and TRBJ2-3, with 7 bases matching TRBD2. The CDR3 consists of 15 residues. CDR1 and CDR2 from the germline V gene are WNHNN and SYGVQD (reference sequence). The trim removed 5 bases at V and 4 bases at J, leaving 9 bases unmatched. CDR3 in amino acids: CASSPLPSGSDTQYF. The CDR3 region has the DNA TGCGCCAGCAGTCCCCTTCCTAGCGGATCAGATACGCAGTATTTT.

This rearrangement joins TRBV5-1 to TRBJ2-5; 9 bases line up with TRBD1. V shed 0 bases, J shed 1 base, and the junction held 7 bases outside the gene matches. Per germline, CDR1 SGHRS and CDR2 YFSETQ. CDR3 length equals 17 residues. CDR3 amino acids: CASSLGTGVRGQETQYF. For the CDR3, the DNA is TGCGCCAGCAGCTTGGGGACAGGGGTACGCGGCCAAGAGACCCAGTACTTC.

The count of this clone is one. The gene calls are TRBV5-6 and TRBJ1-5; TRBD1 might be the D (5 bases). V was clipped by 0 bases and J by 4 bases, with 14 bases between them. The CDR3 runs 16 residues. Germline-derived CDR1 and CDR2 are SGHDT and YYEEEE. The CDR3 protein is CASSLGGTHRNQPQHF. The DNA of the CDR3 is TGTGCCAGCAGCTTGGGGGGAACCCACAGGAATCAGCCCCAGCATTTT.

This clone was detected once. The J gene is TRBJ2-3, the V gene TRBV6-5; no clear D. Germline lookup yields CDR1 MNHEY and CDR2 SVGAGI. Trimming shortened V by 4 bases and J by 4 bases, and 15 bases separated the two germline ends. The CDR3 spans 15 residues. CDR3 sequence reads: CASSLSPPVADTQYF. The CDR3 DNA reads as TGTGCCAGCAGTTTATCCCCCCCTGTCGCAGATACGCAGTATTTT.